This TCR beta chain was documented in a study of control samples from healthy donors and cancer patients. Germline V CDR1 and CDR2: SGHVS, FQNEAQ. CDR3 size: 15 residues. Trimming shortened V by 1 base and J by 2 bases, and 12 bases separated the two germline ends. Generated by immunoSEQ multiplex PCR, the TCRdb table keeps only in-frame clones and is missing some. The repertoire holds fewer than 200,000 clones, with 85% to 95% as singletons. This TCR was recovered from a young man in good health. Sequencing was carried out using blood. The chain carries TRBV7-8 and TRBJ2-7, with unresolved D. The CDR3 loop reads CASSLVFGIAYEQYF. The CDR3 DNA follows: TGTGCCAGCAGCTTAGTTTTCGGAATCGCCTACGAGCAGTACTTC.